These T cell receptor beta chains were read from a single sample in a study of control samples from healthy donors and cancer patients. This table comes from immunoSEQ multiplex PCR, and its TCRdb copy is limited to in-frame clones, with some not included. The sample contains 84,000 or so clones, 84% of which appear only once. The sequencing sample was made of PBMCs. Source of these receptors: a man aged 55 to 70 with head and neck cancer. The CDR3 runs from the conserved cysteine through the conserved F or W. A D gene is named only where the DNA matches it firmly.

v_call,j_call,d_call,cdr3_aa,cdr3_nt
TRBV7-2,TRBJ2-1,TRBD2,CASSTRTSGRIYEQFF,TGTGCCAGCAGCACCCGGACTAGCGGGAGGATCTATGAGCAGTTCTTC
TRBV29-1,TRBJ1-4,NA,CSVGGANEKLFF,TGCAGCGTTGGGGGGGCTAATGAAAAACTGTTTTTT
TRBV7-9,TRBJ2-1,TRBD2,CASSSIAGLSYNEQFF,TGTGCCAGCAGCTCTATAGCGGGGCTGTCCTACAATGAGCAGTTCTTC
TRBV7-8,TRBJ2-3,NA,CASSFWTEKNTQYF,TGTGCCAGCAGCTTCTGGACCGAGAAAAATACGCAGTATTTT
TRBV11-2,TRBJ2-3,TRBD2,CASSSTPLAGGLGTDTQYF,TGTGCCAGCAGCTCGACCCCACTAGCGGGAGGGTTGGGGACAGATACGCAGTATTTT
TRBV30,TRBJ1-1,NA,CAWTQAGFYGEAFF,TGTGCCTGGACTCAGGCAGGATTTTACGGTGAAGCTTTCTTT
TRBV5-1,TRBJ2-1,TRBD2,CASSLGLAEYNEQFF,TGCGCCAGCAGCTTGGGACTAGCGGAATACAATGAGCAGTTCTTC
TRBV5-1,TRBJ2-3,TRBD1,CASSLEGQPSDTQYF,TGCGCCAGCAGCTTGGAGGGACAGCCTTCAGATACGCAGTATTTT
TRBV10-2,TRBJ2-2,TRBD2,CASSEAGGVTGELFF,TGCGCCAGCAGTGAGGCGGGAGGGGTCACCGGGGAGCTGTTTTTT
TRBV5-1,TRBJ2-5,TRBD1,CASRRTGVETQYF,TGCGCCAGCAGGAGGACAGGGGTAGAGACCCAGTACTTC
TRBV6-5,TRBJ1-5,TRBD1,CASKSLQGQQPQHF,TGTGCCAGCAAGAGTCTACAGGGGCAACAGCCCCAGCATTTT
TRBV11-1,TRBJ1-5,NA,CASSLDFNQPQHF,TGTGCCAGCAGCCTAGATTTTAACCAGCCCCAGCATTTT